A single T cell receptor (beta chain) is shown here with its context. What it recognizes is unknown. Sample treatment: 19 received Ad26.COV2.S at low or high dose, single or two shots; about five received placebo; per-sample allocation not given. Specimen acquisition occurred on day 63 following the initial vaccine or placebo injection. Aged 18-55 years, donor was enrolled in Boston in 2020. These data come from a study of Ad26.COV2.S vaccination and SARS-CoV-2 variants. Overall study context: As a participant in COV1001, the donor was in the Ad26.COV2.S trial arm. Overall study results and limits: Participants given vaccine showed non-spike TCR breadth similar to that of placebo recipients. Analyses that measured TCR breadth and depth may have underestimated total T cell responses.

Using immunoSEQ multiplex PCR, the repertoire was profiled, and TCRdb retains in-frame clones only, with some absent. The sample includes around 320,000 clones, roughly 84% seen only once; the top ten take roughly 3.2%. This CDR3 spans 17 amino acids. Germline lookup yields CDR1 SEHNR and CDR2 FQNEAQ (reference sequence). J gave up 1 base and V 5 bases, and 11 bases lay outside the gene matches. The source of this sequence is a person aged 18-65 years who received the Ad26.COV2.S COVID-19 vaccine or a placebo. The input for sequencing was peripheral blood, taken in a trial of Ad26.COV2.S vaccine versus placebo. The chain has TRBV7-9 and TRBJ2-3; 8 positions agree with TRBD2. CDR3 residues: CASSPERMTSGTDTQYF. In DNA, the CDR3 is TGTGCCAGCAGCCCGGAAAGAATGACTAGCGGCACAGATACGCAGTATTTT.